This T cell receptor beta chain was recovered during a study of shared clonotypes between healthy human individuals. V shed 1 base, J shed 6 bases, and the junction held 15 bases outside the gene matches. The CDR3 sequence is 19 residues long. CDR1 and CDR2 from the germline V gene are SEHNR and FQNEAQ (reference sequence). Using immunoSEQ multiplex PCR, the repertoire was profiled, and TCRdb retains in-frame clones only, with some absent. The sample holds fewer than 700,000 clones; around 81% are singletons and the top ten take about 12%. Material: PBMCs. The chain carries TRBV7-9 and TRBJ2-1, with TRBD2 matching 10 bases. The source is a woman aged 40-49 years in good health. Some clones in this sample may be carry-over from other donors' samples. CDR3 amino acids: CASSLVRVAGGGPSNEQFF. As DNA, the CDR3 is TGTGCCAGCAGCTTAGTCAGGGTAGCGGGAGGAGGTCCTTCCAATGAGCAGTTCTTC.